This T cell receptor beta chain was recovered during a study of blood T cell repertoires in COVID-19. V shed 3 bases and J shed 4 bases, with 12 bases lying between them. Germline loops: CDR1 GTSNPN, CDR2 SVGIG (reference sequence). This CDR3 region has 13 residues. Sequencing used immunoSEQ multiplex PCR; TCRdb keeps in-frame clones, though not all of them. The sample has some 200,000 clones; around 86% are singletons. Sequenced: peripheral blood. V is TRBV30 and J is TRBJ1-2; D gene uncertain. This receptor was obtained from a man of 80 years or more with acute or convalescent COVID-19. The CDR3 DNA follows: TGTGCCTGGAGCACCCAAGGAGGCTATGGCTACACCTTC. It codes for CAWSTQGGYGYTF.